A selection of T cell receptor beta chains follows, all from one sample in a study of control samples from healthy donors and cancer patients. Here immunoSEQ multiplex PCR was the method, and the copy in TCRdb shows in-frame clones only, minus some. The sample lists about 160,000 clones, over 85% seen once, with more than 10% in the top ten. Sample: blood. Source of these receptors: a man aged 25-45 years in good health. The CDR3 runs from the conserved cysteine through the conserved F or W. D genes are given only for firm matches.

cdr3_aa,v_call,d_call,j_call
CSASPNYGYTF,TRBV20-1,.,TRBJ1-2
CASSYGTEGGYTF,TRBV6-5,TRBD1,TRBJ1-2
CAWFPRGRREKLFF,TRBV30,TRBD1,TRBJ1-4
CASSPGGYGGNEQFF,TRBV5-1,.,TRBJ2-1
CASSLRQGPGELFF,TRBV7-2,.,TRBJ2-2
CSVESEGNEQFF,TRBV29-1,.,TRBJ2-1
CSVASGLLEAFF,TRBV29-1,.,TRBJ1-1
CASGRGSPYEQYF,TRBV28,TRBD2,TRBJ2-7
CASSSQESYNEQFF,TRBV11-2,.,TRBJ2-1
CASSSLPPGQGDIQYF,TRBV28,TRBD1,TRBJ2-4
CASSFPSSYNSPLHF,TRBV5-6,.,TRBJ1-6